The clone carrying this TCR beta chain is medium-sized (0.01 to 0.1%) within its sample. Its antigen is still unknown. The V gene's germline CDR1 is MNHNS and CDR2 SASEGT. V was shortened by 6 bases and J by 4 bases, with 17 bases between the two germline ends. The CDR3 has 15 residues. Nobody among the patients had been given any treatment before thyroid surgery. Original data processing: A classifier of distant metastasis in papillary thyroid cancer was built from CDR3 differences (across clinicopathological groups). MiXCR reprocessed the PCR reads for TCRdb. These V and J calls rely on TCRdb rather than the paper's analysis. The data show some 14,000 clones, roughly 34% seen once. This specimen belongs to a study of metastatic and nonmetastatic thyroid tumors. Turning to the study itself: A comparison of repertoires was made across blood and tumor or nodule tissue from malignant and benign thyroid patients. Study-level results: Compared with benign nodules, malignant thyroid tumors were reported to have significantly higher TCR beta diversity in both blood and tumor.

The genes are TRBV6-1 and TRBJ2-3; TRBD1 might be the D (5 bases). The sequence was obtained from a male donor with papillary thyroid cancer or a benign thyroid nodule (not recorded which). Some clones in this sample may be carry-over from other donors' samples. The sample was tumor tissue. The CDR3 reads CASRGLTQDADTQYF. The CDR3 DNA reads TGTGCCAGCAGGGGGCTTACCCAAGACGCAGATACGCAGTATTTT.